A selection of T cell receptor beta chains follows, all from one sample in a study of blood T cell repertoires in COVID-19. The data were produced by immunoSEQ multiplex PCR, yet TCRdb's version contains in-frame clones alone and is incomplete. The data contain roughly 120,000 clones, roughly 90% of them singletons. Sequenced input: peripheral blood. Receptor source: a man aged 55 to 69 with COVID-19, enrolled during active disease. Each CDR3 is given with its conserved first and last residue. The order of the fields is clone size, CDR3 length, J gene, D gene, V gene, CDR3 DNA, CDR3 protein. The D gene is left open where the match is weak. Rows give clone size only sometimes, using once, few, many, or a class for an expanded clone.

clone_size: NA
cdr3_length: 16
j_call: TRBJ2-2
d_call: TRBD2
v_call: TRBV5-6
cdr3_nt: TGTGCCAGCAGCTTACGGACTAGCGGGCTCACCGGGGAGCTGTTTTTT
cdr3_aa: CASSLRTSGLTGELFF

clone_size: NA
cdr3_length: 14
j_call: TRBJ1-1
d_call: NA
v_call: TRBV15
cdr3_nt: TGTGCCACAGAGCAGGACCGGGGGATCGGAGGAGCTTTCTTT
cdr3_aa: CATEQDRGIGGAFF

clone_size: NA
cdr3_length: 15
j_call: TRBJ2-3
d_call: NA
v_call: TRBV7-2
cdr3_nt: TGTGCCAGCAGCTTAGGTAGCACCCTCACAGATACGCAGTATTTT
cdr3_aa: CASSLGSTLTDTQYF

clone_size: NA
cdr3_length: 13
j_call: TRBJ1-3
d_call: TRBD1
v_call: TRBV10-3
cdr3_nt: TGTGCCATCGAGGGGCAGGGGGAAAACACCATATATTTT
cdr3_aa: CAIEGQGENTIYF

clone_size: NA
cdr3_length: 15
j_call: TRBJ2-6
d_call: TRBD1
v_call: TRBV2
cdr3_nt: TGTGCCAGTCGGGACAGACTCACAGGGGCCAACGTCCTGACTTTC
cdr3_aa: CASRDRLTGANVLTF

clone_size: NA
cdr3_length: 14
j_call: TRBJ1-1
d_call: NA
v_call: TRBV6-5
cdr3_nt: TGTGCCAGCAGGGCGGGGGGTCGAGACACTGAAGCTTTCTTT
cdr3_aa: CASRAGGRDTEAFF

clone_size: NA
cdr3_length: 14
j_call: TRBJ1-2
d_call: NA
v_call: TRBV6-1
cdr3_nt: TGTGCCAGCAGTGAAGATCGGACAAACTATGGCTACACCTTC
cdr3_aa: CASSEDRTNYGYTF

clone_size: NA
cdr3_length: 14
j_call: TRBJ2-2
d_call: NA
v_call: TRBV7-6
cdr3_nt: TGTGCCAGCGGGGCCAGGACGAACACCGGGGAGCTGTTTTTT
cdr3_aa: CASGARTNTGELFF

clone_size: NA
cdr3_length: 13
j_call: TRBJ1-1
d_call: TRBD1
v_call: TRBV5-4
cdr3_nt: TGTGCCAGCAGCGCGACAGGGGGGGCTGAAGCTTTCTTT
cdr3_aa: CASSATGGAEAFF

clone_size: once
cdr3_length: 15
j_call: TRBJ1-6
d_call: NA
v_call: TRBV25-1
cdr3_nt: TGTGCCAGCAGTCCCGACAGTATCGTCGGTTCACCCCTCCACTTT
cdr3_aa: CASSPDSIVGSPLHF

clone_size: NA
cdr3_length: 13
j_call: TRBJ2-5
d_call: NA
v_call: TRBV6-5
cdr3_nt: TGTGCCAGCAGGGAGGGGGCGCGGGAGACCCAGTACTTC
cdr3_aa: CASREGARETQYF

clone_size: NA
cdr3_length: 14
j_call: TRBJ1-2
d_call: TRBD1
v_call: TRBV6-5
cdr3_nt: TGTGCCAGCAGTCCCCTGGGGACAGGGGACGGCTACACCTTC
cdr3_aa: CASSPLGTGDGYTF

clone_size: NA
cdr3_length: 14
j_call: TRBJ1-6
d_call: TRBD1
v_call: TRBV18
cdr3_nt: TGTGCCAGCTCACCAAAGGACAGGGGATCACCCCTCCACTTT
cdr3_aa: CASSPKDRGSPLHF

clone_size: NA
cdr3_length: 14
j_call: TRBJ2-1
d_call: TRBD2
v_call: TRBV7-6
cdr3_nt: TGTGCCAGCCGAACGGGACTAGCGGGTGGGGAGCAGTTCTTC
cdr3_aa: CASRTGLAGGEQFF

clone_size: NA
cdr3_length: 13
j_call: TRBJ1-1
d_call: TRBD1
v_call: TRBV10-1
cdr3_nt: TGCGCCAGCAGTGTCCCGGACAGGACTGAAGCTTTCTTT
cdr3_aa: CASSVPDRTEAFF

clone_size: NA
cdr3_length: 13
j_call: TRBJ2-5
d_call: TRBD2
v_call: TRBV23-1
cdr3_nt: TGCGCCAGCAGAGAGCGGGAGGTAGAGACCCAGTACTTC
cdr3_aa: CASREREVETQYF